The entry below gives a single T cell receptor beta chain sequence along with its context. Its antigen is currently unknown. This sample was taken from a study of Ad26.COV2.S vaccination and SARS-CoV-2 variants. Points from the study as a whole: Reported findings describe substantial breadth in spike-specific CD8+ and CD4+ T cell responses following vaccination.

Assay used: immunoSEQ multiplex PCR; TCRdb lists only in-frame clones, some missing. The sample contains about 680,000 clones, 89% of which appear only once. Treatment here: about 20 received Ad26.COV2.S at low or high dose, single or two shots; 5 received placebo; per-sample allocation not given. Day 63 after the first vaccine or placebo injection was the time point for sampling. Boston hosted the donor, who was an adult aged 18-55 years. In the vaccine, an Ad26 vector expressed the SARS-CoV-2 spike of the Wuhan strain. Sample: peripheral blood, taken in a trial of Ad26.COV2.S vaccine versus placebo. This TCR was recovered from a person aged 18 to 59 who received the Ad26.COV2.S COVID-19 vaccine or a placebo.

This chain's CDR3 is CASSYDRSSEKLFF. The DNA of the CDR3 is TGTGCCAGCAGTTACGACAGGTCGAGTGAAAAACTGTTTTTT. The chain combines TRBV6-5 with TRBJ1-4, with D possibly matching TRBD1 (6 bases). V was trimmed by 2 bases and J by 7 bases, leaving 11 bases between them. The CDR3 length is 14 residues. Germline CDR1 is MNHEY and CDR2 is SVGAGI.